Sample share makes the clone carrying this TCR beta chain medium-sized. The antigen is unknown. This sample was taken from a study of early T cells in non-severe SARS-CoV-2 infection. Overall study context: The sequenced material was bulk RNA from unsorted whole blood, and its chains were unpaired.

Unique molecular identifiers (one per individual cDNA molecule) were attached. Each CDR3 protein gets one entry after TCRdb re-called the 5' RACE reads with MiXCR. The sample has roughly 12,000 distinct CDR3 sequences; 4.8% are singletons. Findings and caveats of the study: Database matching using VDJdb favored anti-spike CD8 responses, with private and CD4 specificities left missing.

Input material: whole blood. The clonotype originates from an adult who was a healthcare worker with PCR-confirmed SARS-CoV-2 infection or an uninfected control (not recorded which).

The CDR3 here is CASRATGGLNTEAFF. CDR3 DNA: TGTGCCAGCAGAGCGACAGGGGGCCTAAACACTGAAGCTTTCTTT. The genes are TRBV5-5 and TRBJ1-1, with 10 positions matching TRBD1. Germline assignment: CDR1 SGHKS and CDR2 YYEKEE (reference sequence). J was trimmed by 2 bases and V by 5 bases; bases with no gene match: 6. The CDR3 length is 15 residues.